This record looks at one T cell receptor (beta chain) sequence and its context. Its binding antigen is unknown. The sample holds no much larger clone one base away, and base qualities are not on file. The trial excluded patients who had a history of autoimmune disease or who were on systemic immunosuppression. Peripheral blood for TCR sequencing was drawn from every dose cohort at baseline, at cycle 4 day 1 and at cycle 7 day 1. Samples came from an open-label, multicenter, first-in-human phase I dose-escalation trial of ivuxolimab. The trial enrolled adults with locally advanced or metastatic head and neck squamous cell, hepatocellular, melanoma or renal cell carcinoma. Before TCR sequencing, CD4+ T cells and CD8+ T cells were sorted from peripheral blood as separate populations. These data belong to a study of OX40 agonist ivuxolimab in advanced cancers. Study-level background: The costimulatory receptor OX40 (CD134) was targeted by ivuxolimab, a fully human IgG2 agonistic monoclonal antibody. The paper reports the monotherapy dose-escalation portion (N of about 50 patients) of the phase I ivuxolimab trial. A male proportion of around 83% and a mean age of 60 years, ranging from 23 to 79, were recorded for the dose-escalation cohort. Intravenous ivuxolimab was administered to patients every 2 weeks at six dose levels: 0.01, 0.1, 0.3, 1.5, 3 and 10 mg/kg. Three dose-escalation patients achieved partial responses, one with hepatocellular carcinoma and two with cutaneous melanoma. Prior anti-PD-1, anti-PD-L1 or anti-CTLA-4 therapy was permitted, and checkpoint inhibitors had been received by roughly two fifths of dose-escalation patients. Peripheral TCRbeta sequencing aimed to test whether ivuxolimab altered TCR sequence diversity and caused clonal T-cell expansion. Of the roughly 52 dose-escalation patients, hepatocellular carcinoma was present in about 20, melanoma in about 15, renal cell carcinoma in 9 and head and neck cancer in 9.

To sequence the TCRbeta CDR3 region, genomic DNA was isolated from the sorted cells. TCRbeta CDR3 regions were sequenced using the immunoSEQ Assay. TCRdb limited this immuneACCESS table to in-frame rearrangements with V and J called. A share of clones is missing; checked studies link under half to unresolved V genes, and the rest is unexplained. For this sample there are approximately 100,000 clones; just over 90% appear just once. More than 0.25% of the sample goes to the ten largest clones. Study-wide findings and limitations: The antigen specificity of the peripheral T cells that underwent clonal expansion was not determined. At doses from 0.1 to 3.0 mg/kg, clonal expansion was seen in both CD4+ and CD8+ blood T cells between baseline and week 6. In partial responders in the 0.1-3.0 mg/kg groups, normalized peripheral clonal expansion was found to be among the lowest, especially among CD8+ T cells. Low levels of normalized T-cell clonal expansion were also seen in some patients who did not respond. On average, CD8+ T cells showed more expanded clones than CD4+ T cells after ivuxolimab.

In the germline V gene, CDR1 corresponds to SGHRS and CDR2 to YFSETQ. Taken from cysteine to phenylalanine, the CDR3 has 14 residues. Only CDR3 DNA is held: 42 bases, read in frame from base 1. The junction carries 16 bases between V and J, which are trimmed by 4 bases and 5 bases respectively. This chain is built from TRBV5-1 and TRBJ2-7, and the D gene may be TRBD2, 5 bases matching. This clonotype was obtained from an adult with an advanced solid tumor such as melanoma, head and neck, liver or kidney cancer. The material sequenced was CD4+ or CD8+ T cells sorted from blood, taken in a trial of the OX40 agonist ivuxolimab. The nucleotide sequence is TGCGCCAGCAGCCCTAAACCTAGCATCGACGAGCAGTACTTC. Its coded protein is CASSPKPSIDEQYF. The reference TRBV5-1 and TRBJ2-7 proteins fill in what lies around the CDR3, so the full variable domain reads KAGVTQTPRYLIKTRGQQVTLSCSPISGHRSVSWYQQTPGQGLQFLFEYFSETQRNKGNFPGRFSGRQFSNSRSEMNVSTLELGDSALYLCASSPKPSIDEQYFGPGTRLTVT.